A single sample is the source of the 7 T cell receptor beta chains below, sequenced in a study of blood T cell repertoires in COVID-19. Data came from immunoSEQ multiplex PCR; TCRdb stores just in-frame clones and leaves some out. The data hold more than 70,000 clones, with 75% to 90% observed a single time. Sequencing was done on a sample of peripheral blood. All receptors come from a woman in her seventies with acute or convalescent COVID-19.

V is TRBV19 and J is TRBJ1-4; D not certain. In germline, CDR1 is LNHDA, CDR2 SQIVND (reference sequence). There are 14 residues in the CDR3. V shed 3 bases and J shed 4 bases, with 9 bases lying between them. CDR3 loop: CASSIVGLNEKLFF. The CDR3 bases are TGTGCCAGTAGTATCGTAGGACTTAATGAAAAACTGTTTTTT.

The chain carries TRBV5-1 and TRBJ2-5; D perhaps matches TRBD2 (5 bases). This CDR3 spans 16 amino acids. V was clipped by 3 bases and J by 5 bases, with 20 bases between them. Per germline, CDR1 SGHRS and CDR2 YFSETQ. The CDR3 coding sequence is TGCGCCAGCAGCTGGGGTACGGGGAAGGGAGAGGAGACCCAGTACTTC. This gives the protein CASSWGTGKGEETQYF.

The chain uses TRBV5-6 and TRBJ2-3; 7 positions match TRBD2. CDR1 and CDR2 from the germline V gene are SGHDT and YYEEEE. J gave up 5 bases and V 3 bases, and 15 bases lay outside the gene matches. This CDR3 has 17 amino acids. The DNA for the CDR3 is TGTGCCAGCAGCTCCTTAGCGGGCCATGGGGTAAGAGATACGCAGTATTTT. Amino acid sequence: CASSSLAGHGVRDTQYF.

About this clone itself: At the DNA level, this CDR3 is encoded by other sequences in the same sample as well. The chain recombines TRBV2 with TRBJ2-2, with D hard to call. Looked up from germline, CDR1 is SNHLY and CDR2 is FYNNEI. The CDR3 extends over 13 amino acids. Trimming cost V 5 bases and J 0 bases, with 4 bases left between them. The CDR3, as DNA: TGTGCCAGCAGTCGGGCGAACACCGGGGAGCTGTTTTTT. Translated: CASSRANTGELFF.

The J gene is TRBJ2-1, the V gene TRBV20-1; the D is unclear. Trimming removed 1 base at V and 13 bases at J, with 11 bases between. This CDR3 is 11 amino acids long. Germline V gene data show CDR1 as DFQATT and CDR2 as SNEGSKA (reference sequence). For the CDR3, the DNA is TGCAGTGCTAGAGCAGGCTGGGTCCAGTTCTTC. Amino acids: CSARAGWVQFF.

This chain connects TRBV9 to TRBJ1-6; 8 bases fit TRBD1. The V gene's germline CDR1 is SGDLS and CDR2 YYNGEE. The CDR3 extends over 15 amino acids. Trimming removed 0 bases from V and 9 bases from J; junction bases left unmatched: 5. CDR3 residues: CASSVEAGGSSPLHF. CDR3 coding DNA: TGTGCCAGCAGCGTAGAGGCAGGGGGCAGTTCACCCCTCCACTTT.

This rearrangement joins TRBV28 to TRBJ1-5, with 7 nucleotides matching TRBD1. V gave up 5 bases and J gave up 9 bases; unmatched junction bases: 10. Germline V CDR1 and CDR2: MDHEN, SYDVKM. This CDR3 comprises 14 residues. DNA for the CDR3: TGTGCCAGCAGTGAAGGGGGCCCCTTTCGGCCCCAGCATTTT. This codes for CASSEGGPFRPQHF.